This T cell receptor beta chain was sequenced during a study of OX40 agonist ivuxolimab in advanced cancers. Study overall: Ivuxolimab, which is an agonistic anti-OX40 (CD134) antibody, was administered to the patients. The study enrolled dose-escalation patients with hepatocellular carcinoma, melanoma, renal cell or head and neck cancer. The mean age was roughly 60 years, ranging from 23 to 79, with about 87% of participants male. Partial responses were seen in three patients, one with hepatocellular carcinoma and two with cutaneous melanoma.

Only in-frame clones appear in the TCRdb table, and some are missing; sequencing was by immunoSEQ multiplex PCR. The profile covers roughly 7,300 clones, with 75% to 90% appearing a single time and approximately 2% taken by the ten largest. The material was CD4+ or CD8+ T cells sorted from blood, obtained in a trial of the OX40 agonist ivuxolimab. This sequence was found in an adult with an advanced solid tumor such as melanoma, head and neck, liver or kidney cancer.

CDR3 protein: CASSLNPGGGEAFF. As DNA, the CDR3 is TGTGCCAGCAGCTTAAACCCTGGGGGTGGAGAAGCTTTCTTT. The chain recombines TRBV11-3 with TRBJ1-1; a weak D match, TRBD1 (5 bases). V gave up 2 bases and J gave up 8 bases, with 15 bases separating them. Germline V gene lookup returns CDR1 SGHNT and CDR2 YENEEA. The CDR3 sequence is 14 residues long.